Each of the 26 T cell receptor beta chains below was sequenced from the same sample in a study of blood T cell repertoires in COVID-19 (dated by TCRdb to the early 2020s). Libraries were built with the immunoSEQ multiplex PCR assay. In its TCRdb copy, this immuneACCESS table keeps in-frame sequences only and misses some clones. Where compared with another copy, unresolved V genes explain less than half of these, and the others have no known cause. In all, the sample holds about 200,000 clones, and about 82% of those were seen once. Together, the top ten hold 5% to 7% of the sample. Sample: PBMCs or T cells enriched from blood (not recorded which). These receptors came from a man aged 35 to 55 with acute COVID-19.

The gene calls are TRBV3-1 (or the pseudogene TRBV3-2) and TRBJ2-1; TRBD2 matches 8 bases. The CDR3 has 13 amino acids. Germline-derived CDR1 and CDR2 are LGHDT and YNNKEL (reference sequence). V gave up 10 bases and J gave up 2 bases; unmatched junction bases: 4. The CDR3 DNA is TGTGCCACAACTAGCGGAACCTACAATGAGCAGTTCTTC. Its translation is CATTSGTYNEQFF.

The gene calls are TRBV28 and TRBJ1-4, with a possible D match to TRBD1 (6 bases). V was trimmed by 1 base and J by 4 bases, leaving 10 bases between them. CDR3 length: 15 residues. Looked up from germline, CDR1 is MDHEN and CDR2 is SYDVKM. CDR3 nucleotide sequence: TGTGCCAGCAGTTTATTGGAAGGGGGTAATGAAAAACTGTTTTTT. Protein product: CASSLLEGGNEKLFF. The full variable domain, its missing parts supplied by reference TRBV28 and TRBJ1-4, is DVKVTQSSRYLVKRTGEKVFLECVQDMDHENMFWYRQDPGLGLRLIYFSYDVKMKEKGDIPEGYSVSREKKERFSLILESASTNQTSMYLCASSLLEGGNEKLFFGSGTQLSVL.

This clone appeared many times. The chain joins TRBV10-3 to TRBJ1-6; 7 nucleotides agree with TRBD1. Germline assignment: CDR1 ENHRY and CDR2 SYGVKD. The CDR3 is made up of 13 amino acids. V dropped 6 bases and J dropped 5; count of bases not matched to a gene: 1. The CDR3 DNA is TGTGCCATCAGCGGACAGGATAATTCACCCCTCCACTTT. This encodes CAISGQDNSPLHF.

The V call is TRBV10-1, the J call TRBJ2-7, with D possibly matching TRBD2 (6 bases). Germline loops: CDR1 WNHNN, CDR2 SYGVQD (reference sequence). V lost 4 bases and J 7 bases, leaving 14 bases between the germline ends. This CDR3 region has 13 residues. In DNA form, the CDR3 reads TGCGCCAGCAGTGCGGGGGTACCCCTTGAGCAGTACTTC. This gives the protein CASSAGVPLEQYF.

This sequence joins TRBV12-5 and TRBJ2-1; TRBD2 matches 8 bases. The J segment lost 0 bases and the V segment lost 5 bases, leaving 3 bases of the junction unmatched. Germline CDR1 is LGHNT and CDR2 is FRNRAP. The CDR3 contains 15 residues. The CDR3 DNA reads as TGTGCTAGTGGTATGAGCGGGAGCTCCTACAATGAGCAGTTCTTC. Translation gives CASGMSGSSYNEQFF. Filled out from reference TRBV12-5 and TRBJ2-1, the complete variable domain reads DARVTQTPRHKVTEMGQEVTMRCQPILGHNTVFWYRQTMMQGLELLAYFRNRAPLDDSGMPKDRFSAEMPDATLATLKIQPSEPRDSAVYFCASGMSGSSYNEQFFGPGTRLTVL.

The chain uses TRBV28 and TRBJ2-7; 11 bases align to TRBD2. Per germline, CDR1 MDHEN and CDR2 SYDVKM. V lost 8 bases to trimming and J lost 9 bases; unmatched junction nucleotides: 15. The CDR3 contains 15 residues. For the CDR3, the DNA is TGTGCCAGCTCGCATGGGACTAGCGGATCGCCTGCGCAGTACTTC. Translating gives CASSHGTSGSPAQYF.

The rearrangement uses TRBV7-3 and TRBJ2-3; 7 bases fit TRBD1. J lost 0 bases, V lost 1 base, and 4 bases had no gene match. From germline, CDR1 is SGHTA and CDR2 FQGTGA. CDR3 size: 16 residues. The CDR3 loop reads CASSLMGQISTDTQYF. The CDR3 DNA follows: TGTGCCAGCAGCTTAATGGGACAGATTAGCACAGATACGCAGTATTTT.

This chain uses TRBV10-3 with TRBJ2-2; 12 bases fit TRBD2. Germline values: CDR1 ENHRY, CDR2 SYGVKD. The junction had 11 bases not matched to a gene; V was cut back by 3 bases and J by 6 bases. The CDR3 consists of 18 residues. Written as DNA, the CDR3 is TGTGCCATCAGTGACACCGAGACTAGCGGGAGTGACGCCGGGGAGCTGTTTTTT. The encoded protein is CAISDTETSGSDAGELFF.

This chain joins TRBV21-1 and TRBJ1-1; the table's D call TRBD1 went unverified against the DNA. TRBV21-1 is shown as a pseudogene. The CDR3 consists of 21 residues. This chain's CDR3 is CASSKRPGQGRFLVIVTEAFF. The CDR3 nucleotides are TGTGCCAGCAGCAAACGGCCGGGACAGGGAAGGTTTTTAGTAATTGTTACTGAAGCTTTCTTT.

Only one count was recorded for this clone. CDR3 DNA: TGTGCCAGCAGCTTGAGGAGCTCCTATAATTCACCCCTCCACTTT. Encoded protein: CASSLRSSYNSPLHF. The V and J genes are TRBV5-6 and TRBJ1-6; D is ambiguous. The CDR3 totals 15 residues. The germline gives CDR1 SGHDT, CDR2 YYEEEE. V lost 1 base and J lost 0, with 5 bases in between.

This clone was counted at least ten times. The CDR3 coding sequence is TGTGCCAGCAGCTCCACCGGGAGCTCCTACGAGCAGTACTTC. Protein product: CASSSTGSSYEQYF. The chain recombines TRBV11-1 with TRBJ2-7; D possibly corresponds to TRBD2 (6 bases). Germline assignment: CDR1 SGHAT and CDR2 FQDESV (reference sequence). This CDR3 has 14 amino acids. V dropped 4 bases and J dropped 0 bases, with 10 bases sitting between them.

This chain links TRBV19 with TRBJ1-5, with TRBD1 matching 9 bases. Germline CDR1 LNHDA, CDR2 SQIVND (reference sequence). CDR3 size: 15 residues. Unmatched junction bases numbered 6, after V lost 6 bases and J lost 3 bases. Here the CDR3 DNA reads TGTGCCAGTAGCCATGGGGACAGGGACAATCAGCCCCAGCATTTT. Its translation is CASSHGDRDNQPQHF. Full variable domain (outside the CDR3, taken from reference TRBV19 and TRBJ1-5): DGGITQSPKYLFRKEGQNVTLSCEQNLNHDAMYWYRQDPGQGLRLIYYSQIVNDFQKGDIAEGYSVSREKKESFPLTVTSAQKNPTAFYLCASSHGDRDNQPQHFGDGTRLSIL.

This clone was seen a handful of times. The J gene is TRBJ2-7, the V gene TRBV7-9; D is uncertain. V lost 1 base, J lost 0 bases, and 7 bases lay in between. CDR1 and CDR2 from the germline V gene are SEHNR and FQNEAQ (reference sequence). This CDR3 is 14 amino acids long. CDR3 loop: CASSLGSSSYEQYF. In DNA, the CDR3 is TGTGCCAGCAGCTTAGGGAGCAGCTCCTACGAGCAGTACTTC. The entire variable domain, with the rest obtained from reference TRBV7-9 and TRBJ2-7, is as follows: DTGVSQNPRHKITKRGQNVTFRCDPISEHNRLYWYRQTLGQGPEFLTYFQNEAQLEKSRLLSDRFSAERPKGSFSTLEIQRTEQGDSAMYLCASSLGSSSYEQYFGPGTRLTVT.

The V and J genes are TRBV5-1 and TRBJ2-7, with TRBD2 identical over 8 bases. V dropped 4 bases and J dropped 3; count of bases not matched to a gene: 6. Germline lookup yields CDR1 SGHRS and CDR2 YFSETQ. This CDR3 is 14 amino acids long. CDR3 in DNA: TGCGCCAGCAGCCCTCGGGAGGGCCTCTACGAGCAGTACTTC. The encoded protein is CASSPREGLYEQYF.

The chain employs TRBV5-1 and TRBJ1-1; D is possibly TRBD1 (6 bases). Trimming took off 3 bases at V and 0 bases at J, with 9 bases between the two ends. There are 14 residues in the CDR3. The germline gives CDR1 SGHRS, CDR2 YFSETQ. CDR3 sequence reads: CASSSGEMNTEAFF. The CDR3 DNA sequence: TGCGCCAGCAGCTCAGGGGAGATGAACACTGAAGCTTTCTTT. Filled out from reference TRBV5-1 and TRBJ1-1, the complete variable domain reads KAGVTQTPRYLIKTRGQQVTLSCSPISGHRSVSWYQQTPGQGLQFLFEYFSETQRNKGNFPGRFSGRQFSNSRSEMNVSTLELGDSALYLCASSSGEMNTEAFFGQGTRLTVV.

The CDR3 protein is CASSLGGGNSYEQYF. CDR3 nucleotide sequence: TGTGCCAGCAGCTTAGGCGGGGGTAATTCCTACGAGCAGTACTTC. The genes are TRBV7-2 and TRBJ2-7; 7 nucleotides match TRBD2. Trimming cost V 1 base and J 1 base; bases outside gene matches: 4. CDR1 and CDR2 from the germline V gene are SGHTA and FQGNSA. The CDR3 has 15 amino acids.

This clone was observed a few times. CDR3 coding DNA: TGTGCCAGCAGTAGCGCCTTGGATGGAGGGGACTATGGCTACACCTTC. This sequence encodes CASSSALDGGDYGYTF. The rearrangement uses TRBV25-1 and TRBJ1-2, with a possible D match to TRBD1 (5 bases). The V gene lost 5 bases and the J gene lost 3 bases, with 19 bases spanning the gap. Germline V gene sequence: CDR1 MGHDK, CDR2 SYGVNS. The CDR3 spans 16 residues.

The genes are TRBV4-1 and TRBJ2-5; D remains ambiguous. The CDR3 is 13 amino acids. Germline assignment: CDR1 MGHRA and CDR2 YSYEKL. V lost 0 bases and J 4 bases, leaving 6 bases between the germline ends. The CDR3 sequence is CASSQDRGETQYF. DNA for the CDR3: TGCGCCAGCAGCCAAGATCGAGGAGAGACCCAGTACTTC.

The chain recombines TRBV9 with TRBJ1-4; maybe TRBD1 (6 bases). Germline CDR1 and CDR2: SGDLS and YYNGEE. Trimming stripped 3 bases from V and 7 bases from J, with 16 bases between. This CDR3 region has 15 residues. Written as DNA, the CDR3 is TGTGCCAGCAGCGGGGGGCGAGAGGGGCTTGAAAAACTGTTTTTT. Its translation: CASSGGREGLEKLFF. The full variable domain, completed using reference TRBV9 and TRBJ1-4, is DSGVTQTPKHLITATGQRVTLRCSPRSGDLSVYWYQQSLDQGLQFLIQYYNGEERAKGNILERFSAQQFPDLHSELNLSSLELGDSALYFCASSGGREGLEKLFFGSGTQLSVL.

The rearrangement joins TRBV6-5 to TRBJ1-1; D is ambiguous. Germline V lookup: CDR1 MNHEY, CDR2 SVGAGI. The V gene lost 0 bases and the J gene lost 4 bases, with 9 bases spanning the gap. CDR3 length equals 14 residues. Here the CDR3 DNA reads TGTGCCAGCAGTTACTCCTACGGAGGCACTGAAGCTTTCTTT. It is translated as CASSYSYGGTEAFF.

The chain carries TRBV5-5 and TRBJ1-2; D ambiguous. CDR1 is SGHKS, CDR2 YYEKEE, per germline (reference sequence). This CDR3 comprises 14 residues. Trimming shortened V by 7 bases and J by 8 bases, and 21 bases separated the two germline ends. DNA of the CDR3: TGTGCCAGCCTTCTCAGCCTGGGGTGGGAGGGCTACACCTTC. It translates to CASLLSLGWEGYTF.

V is TRBV5-1 and J is TRBJ1-5; possibly TRBD1 for D (5 bases). V lost 5 bases to trimming and J lost 5 bases, with 14 bases between them. The CDR3 extends over 14 amino acids. CDR1 is SGHRS and CDR2 is YFSETQ in the germline V gene. The CDR3 DNA follows: TGCGCCAGCAGGTCAGGGCCGGGGGATCAGCCCCAGCATTTT. Translation: CASRSGPGDQPQHF.

This clone turned up a few times. The chain carries TRBV28 and TRBJ2-7; no firm D call. The V and J ends lost 8 bases and 4 bases respectively, with 12 bases between them. Germline-derived CDR1 and CDR2 are MDHEN and SYDVKM. The CDR3 totals 12 residues. In nucleotides, the CDR3 is TGTGCCAGCTCCCAAACGGTTTACGAGCAGTACTTC. Translating gives CASSQTVYEQYF. The full variable domain, rest sourced from reference TRBV28 and TRBJ2-7, is DVKVTQSSRYLVKRTGEKVFLECVQDMDHENMFWYRQDPGLGLRLIYFSYDVKMKEKGDIPEGYSVSREKKERFSLILESASTNQTSMYLCASSQTVYEQYFGPGTRLTVT.

V and J are TRBV2 and TRBJ2-7, with D tentatively TRBD1 (6 bases). Germline assignment: CDR1 SNHLY and CDR2 FYNNEI. CDR3 length: 14 amino acids. The V end was cut by 7 bases, the J end by 0 bases, with 13 bases between. CDR3 sequence (DNA): TGTGCCAGCAACCCCAGGGGAAGCTCCTACGAGCAGTACTTC. It translates to CASNPRGSSYEQYF.

The CDR3 nucleotides read TGTGCCAGCAGCGTAGCCCCTAGTCGGTCCTACAATGAGCAGTTCTTC. Its protein is CASSVAPSRSYNEQFF. The gene calls are TRBV9 and TRBJ2-1; D not certain. Germline assignment: CDR1 SGDLS and CDR2 YYNGEE. Trimming stripped 0 bases from V and 1 base from J, with 11 bases between. The CDR3 consists of 16 residues. The variable domain in full, completed from reference TRBV9 and TRBJ2-1, reads DSGVTQTPKHLITATGQRVTLRCSPRSGDLSVYWYQQSLDQGLQFLIQYYNGEERAKGNILERFSAQQFPDLHSELNLSSLELGDSALYFCASSVAPSRSYNEQFFGPGTRLTVL.

This clone was counted a few times. This chain links TRBV25-1 with TRBJ1-5, with D perhaps matching TRBD1 (6 bases). Trimming stripped 7 bases from V and 0 bases from J, with 13 bases between. Germline V gives CDR1 MGHDK, CDR2 SYGVNS. The CDR3 spans 15 residues. CDR3 nucleotides: TGTGCCAGCACGGACAGCATCTATAGCAATCAGCCCCAGCATTTT. Its protein is CASTDSIYSNQPQHF. Full variable domain (rest looked up from reference TRBV25-1 and TRBJ1-5): EADIYQTPRYLVIGTGKKITLECSQTMGHDKMYWYQQDPGMELHLIHYSYGVNSTEKGDLSSESTVSRIRTEHFPLTLESARPSHTSQYLCASTDSIYSNQPQHFGDGTRLSIL.